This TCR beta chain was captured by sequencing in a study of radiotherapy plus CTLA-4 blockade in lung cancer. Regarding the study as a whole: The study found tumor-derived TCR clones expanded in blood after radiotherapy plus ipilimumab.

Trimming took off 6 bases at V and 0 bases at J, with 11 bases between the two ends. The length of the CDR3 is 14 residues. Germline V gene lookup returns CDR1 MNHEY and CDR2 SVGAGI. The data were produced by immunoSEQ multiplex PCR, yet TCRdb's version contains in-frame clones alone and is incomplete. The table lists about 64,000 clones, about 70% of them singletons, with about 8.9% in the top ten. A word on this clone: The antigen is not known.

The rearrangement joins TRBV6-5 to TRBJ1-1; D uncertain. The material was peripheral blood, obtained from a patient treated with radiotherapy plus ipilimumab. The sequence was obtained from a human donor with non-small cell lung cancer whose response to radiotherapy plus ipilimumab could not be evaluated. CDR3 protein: CASRRGDMNTEAFF. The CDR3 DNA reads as TGTGCCAGCAGAAGAGGAGATATGAACACTGAAGCTTTCTTT.